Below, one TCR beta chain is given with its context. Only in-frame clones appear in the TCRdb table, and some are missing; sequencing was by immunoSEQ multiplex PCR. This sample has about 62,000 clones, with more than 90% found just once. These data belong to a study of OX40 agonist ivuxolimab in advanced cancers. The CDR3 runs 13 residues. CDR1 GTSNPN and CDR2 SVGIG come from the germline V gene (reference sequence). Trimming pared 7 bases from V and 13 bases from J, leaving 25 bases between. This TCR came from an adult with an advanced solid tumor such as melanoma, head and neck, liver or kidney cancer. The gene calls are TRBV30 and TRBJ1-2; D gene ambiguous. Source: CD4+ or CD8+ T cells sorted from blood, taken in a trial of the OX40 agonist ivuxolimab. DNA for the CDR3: TGTGCCTCCACAGACTACGGCCGGAGTGGGGTCACCTTC. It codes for CASTDYGRSGVTF.